This entry describes one TCR beta chain. Seattle patients were enrolled during active infection and followed longitudinally. In the authors' methods: Reference gene primer amplification in the assay estimated nucleated cell counts. Produced via immunoSEQ multiplex PCR; TCRdb's table is partial and in-frame only. That table supplies the V and J calls and clone size; D and trimming were determined from the DNA. The sample yields some 180,000 clones, 81% seen once. CDR1 and CDR2 from the germline V gene are SGHTA and FQGNSA. This CDR3 spans 14 amino acids. V lost 5 bases, J lost 5 bases, and 15 bases lay in between. This record belongs to a study of blood T cell repertoires in COVID-19. In the study overall: There were acute and convalescent COVID-19 samples, and they came from the United States, Italy and Spain.

The source of this sequence is a woman in her 40s with COVID-19, enrolled during active disease. The sequencing input was peripheral blood. The chain combines TRBV7-2 with TRBJ2-5, with D possibly TRBD1 on 6 matching bases. CDR3 nucleotides: TGTGCCAGCAGCCAGGGGATACAGGAGGAGACCCAGTACTTC. This sequence encodes CASSQGIQEETQYF.